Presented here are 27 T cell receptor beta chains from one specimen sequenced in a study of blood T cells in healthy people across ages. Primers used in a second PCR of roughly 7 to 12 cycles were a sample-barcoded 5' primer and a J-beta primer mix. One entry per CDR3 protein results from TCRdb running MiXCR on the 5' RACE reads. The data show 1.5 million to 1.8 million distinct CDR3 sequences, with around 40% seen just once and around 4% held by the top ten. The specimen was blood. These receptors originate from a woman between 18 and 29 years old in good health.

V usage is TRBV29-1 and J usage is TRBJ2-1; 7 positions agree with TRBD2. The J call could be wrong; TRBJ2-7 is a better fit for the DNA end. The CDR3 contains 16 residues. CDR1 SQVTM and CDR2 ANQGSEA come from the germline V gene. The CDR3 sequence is CSVDGRGGSSYNEQYF. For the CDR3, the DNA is TGCAGCGTTGATGGGCGGGGCGGGAGCTCCTACAATGAGCAGTACTTC.

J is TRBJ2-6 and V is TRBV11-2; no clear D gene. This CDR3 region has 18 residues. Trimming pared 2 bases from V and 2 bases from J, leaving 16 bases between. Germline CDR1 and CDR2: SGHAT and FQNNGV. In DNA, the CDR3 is TGTGCCAGCAGCTTATCGGCGCCCGTGACCACTGGGGCCAACGTCCTGACTTTC. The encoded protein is CASSLSAPVTTGANVLTF.

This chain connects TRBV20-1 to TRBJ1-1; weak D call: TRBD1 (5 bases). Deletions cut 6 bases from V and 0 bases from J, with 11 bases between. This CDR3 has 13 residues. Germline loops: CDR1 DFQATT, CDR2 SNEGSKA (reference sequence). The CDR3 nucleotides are TGCAGTGCGGGGGGGGGGTTGAACACTGAAGCTTTCTTT. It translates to CSAGGGLNTEAFF.

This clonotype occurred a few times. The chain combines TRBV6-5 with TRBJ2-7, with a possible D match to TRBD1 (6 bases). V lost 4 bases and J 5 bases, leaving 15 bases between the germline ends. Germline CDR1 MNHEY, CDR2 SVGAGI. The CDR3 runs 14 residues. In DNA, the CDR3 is TGTGCCAGCAGTTCCTCCGTTCAGGGGAACGAGCAGTACTTC. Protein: CASSSSVQGNEQYF.

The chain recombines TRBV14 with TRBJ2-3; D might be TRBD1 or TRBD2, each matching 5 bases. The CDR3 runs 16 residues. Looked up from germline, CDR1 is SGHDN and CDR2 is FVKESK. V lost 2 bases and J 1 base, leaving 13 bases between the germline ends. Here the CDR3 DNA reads TGTGCCAGCAGCCAAAAATTCGGGGACCGCACAGATACGCAGTATTTT. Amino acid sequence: CASSQKFGDRTDTQYF.

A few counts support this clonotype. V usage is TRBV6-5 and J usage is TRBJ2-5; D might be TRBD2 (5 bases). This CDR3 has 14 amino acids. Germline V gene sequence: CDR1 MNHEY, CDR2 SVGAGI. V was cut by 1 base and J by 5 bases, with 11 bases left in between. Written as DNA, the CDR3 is TGTGCCAGCAGTTACTTTTCTAGCAGGGAGACCCAGTACTTC. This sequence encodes CASSYFSSRETQYF.

The CDR3 DNA follows: TGCAGTTCTCTTAAGGACAGGGAACCCTACGAGCAGTACTTC. It codes for CSSLKDREPYEQYF. V gene TRBV20-1 combines with J gene TRBJ2-7; 8 nucleotides agree with TRBD1. The V segment lost 8 bases and the J segment 2 bases; nucleotides outside the gene matches: 11. The germline V gene encodes CDR1 DFQATT and CDR2 SNEGSKA (reference sequence). The CDR3 totals 14 residues.

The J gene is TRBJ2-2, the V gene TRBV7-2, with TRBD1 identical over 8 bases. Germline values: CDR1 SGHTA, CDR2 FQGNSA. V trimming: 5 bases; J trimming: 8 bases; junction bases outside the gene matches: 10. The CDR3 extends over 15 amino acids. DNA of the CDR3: TGTGCCAGCAGCGCCCGACAGGGGAAAAGAGGGGAGCTGTTTTTT. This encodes CASSARQGKRGELFF.

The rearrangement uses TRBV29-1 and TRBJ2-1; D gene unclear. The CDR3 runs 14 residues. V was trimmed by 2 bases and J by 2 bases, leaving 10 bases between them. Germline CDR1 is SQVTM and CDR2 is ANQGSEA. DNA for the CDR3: TGCAGCGTTGAACTCCAGGCTACCTACAATGAGCAGTTCTTC. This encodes CSVELQATYNEQFF.

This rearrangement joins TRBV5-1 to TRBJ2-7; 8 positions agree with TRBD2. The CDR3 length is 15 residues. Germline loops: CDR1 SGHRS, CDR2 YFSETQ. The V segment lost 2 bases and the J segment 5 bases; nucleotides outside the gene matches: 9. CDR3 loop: CASSFGAGDVDEQYF. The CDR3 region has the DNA TGCGCCAGCAGCTTTGGAGCGGGAGACGTCGACGAGCAGTACTTC. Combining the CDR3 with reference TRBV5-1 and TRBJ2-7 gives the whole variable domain KAGVTQTPRYLIKTRGQQVTLSCSPISGHRSVSWYQQTPGQGLQFLFEYFSETQRNKGNFPGRFSGRQFSNSRSEMNVSTLELGDSALYLCASSFGAGDVDEQYFGPGTRLTVT.

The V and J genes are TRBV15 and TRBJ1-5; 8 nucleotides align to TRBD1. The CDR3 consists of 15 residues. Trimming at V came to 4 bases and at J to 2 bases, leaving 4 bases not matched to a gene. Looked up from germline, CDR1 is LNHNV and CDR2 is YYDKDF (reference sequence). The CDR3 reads CATSTGTGRNQPQHF. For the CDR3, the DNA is TGTGCCACCAGCACTGGGACAGGACGCAATCAGCCCCAGCATTTT.

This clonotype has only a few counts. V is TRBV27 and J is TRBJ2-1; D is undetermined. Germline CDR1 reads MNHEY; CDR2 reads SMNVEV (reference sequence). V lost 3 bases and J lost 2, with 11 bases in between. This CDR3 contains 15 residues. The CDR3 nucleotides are TGTGCCAGCAGTTTGTCCTTACCCACCTACAATGAGCAGTTCTTC. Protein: CASSLSLPTYNEQFF.

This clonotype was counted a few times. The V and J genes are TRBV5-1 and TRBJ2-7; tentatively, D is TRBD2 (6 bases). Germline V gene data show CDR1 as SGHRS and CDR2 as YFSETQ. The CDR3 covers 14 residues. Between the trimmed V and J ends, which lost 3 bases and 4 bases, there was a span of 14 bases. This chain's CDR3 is CASSWVGSGYEQYF. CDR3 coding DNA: TGCGCCAGCAGCTGGGTTGGTAGCGGATACGAGCAGTACTTC.

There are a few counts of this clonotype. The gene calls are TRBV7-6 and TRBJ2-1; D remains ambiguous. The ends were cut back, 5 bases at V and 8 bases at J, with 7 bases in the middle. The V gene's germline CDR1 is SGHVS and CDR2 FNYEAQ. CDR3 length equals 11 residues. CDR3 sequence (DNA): TGTGCCAGCAGCAAAGGAGATGAGCAGTTCTTC. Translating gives CASSKGDEQFF. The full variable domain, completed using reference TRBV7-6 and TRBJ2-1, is GAGVSQSPRYKVTKRGQDVALRCDPISGHVSLYWYRQALGQGPEFLTYFNYEAQQDKSGLPNDRFSAERPEGSISTLTIQRTEQRDSAMYRCASSKGDEQFFGPGTRLTVL.

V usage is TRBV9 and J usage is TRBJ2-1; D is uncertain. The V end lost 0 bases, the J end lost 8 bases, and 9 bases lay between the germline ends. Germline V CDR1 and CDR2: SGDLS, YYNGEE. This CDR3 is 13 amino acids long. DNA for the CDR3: TGTGCCAGCAGCGTAGCGGTGGACGATGAGCAGTTCTTC. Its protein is CASSVAVDDEQFF.

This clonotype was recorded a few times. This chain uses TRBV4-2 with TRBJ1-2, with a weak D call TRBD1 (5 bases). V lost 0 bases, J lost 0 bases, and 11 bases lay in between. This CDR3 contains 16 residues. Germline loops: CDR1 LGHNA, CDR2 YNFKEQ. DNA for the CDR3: TGTGCCAGCAGCCAAGAAGTGGACAAACCTAACTATGGCTACACCTTC. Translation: CASSQEVDKPNYGYTF.

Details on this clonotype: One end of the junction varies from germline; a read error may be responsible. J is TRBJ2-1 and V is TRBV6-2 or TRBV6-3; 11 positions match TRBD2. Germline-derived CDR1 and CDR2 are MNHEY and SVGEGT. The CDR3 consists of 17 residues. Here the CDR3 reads CASSSLTSGISYNEEFF. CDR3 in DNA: TGTGCCAGCAGTAGTTTGACTAGCGGGATCTCCTACAATGAGGAGTTCTTC.

CDR3 protein: CASSLQTRNTEAFF. CDR3 DNA: TGCGCCAGCAGCCTACAGACAAGGAACACTGAAGCTTTCTTT. V usage is TRBV4-3 and J usage is TRBJ1-1; D uncertain. The CDR3 loop spans 14 amino acids. The V gene's germline CDR1 is LGHNA and CDR2 YSLEER. Trimming shortened V by 4 bases and J by 1 base, and 10 bases separated the two germline ends.

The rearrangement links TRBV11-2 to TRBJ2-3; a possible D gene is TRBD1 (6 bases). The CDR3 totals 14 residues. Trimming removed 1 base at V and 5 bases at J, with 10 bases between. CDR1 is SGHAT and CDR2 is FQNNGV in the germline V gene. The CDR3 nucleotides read TGTGCCAGCAGCTTAGTGGGGGCTGAAGATACGCAGTATTTT. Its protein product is CASSLVGAEDTQYF. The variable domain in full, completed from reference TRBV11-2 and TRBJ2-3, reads EAGVAQSPRYKIIEKRQSVAFWCNPISGHATLYWYQQILGQGPKLLIQFQNNGVVDDSQLPKDRFSAERLKGVDSTLKIQPAKLEDSAVYLCASSLVGAEDTQYFGPGTRLTVL.

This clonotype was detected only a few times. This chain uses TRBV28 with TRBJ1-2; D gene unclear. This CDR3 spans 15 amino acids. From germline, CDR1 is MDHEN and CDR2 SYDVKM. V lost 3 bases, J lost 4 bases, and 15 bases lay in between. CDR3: CASSFRGADFYGYTF. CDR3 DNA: TGTGCCAGCAGTTTCCGGGGAGCCGACTTCTATGGCTACACCTTC.

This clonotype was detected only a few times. CDR3 protein: CSVQLAGVVYEQYF. CDR3 in DNA: TGCAGCGTGCAACTAGCGGGAGTCGTCTACGAGCAGTACTTC. V gene TRBV29-1 combines with J gene TRBJ2-7, with 11 nucleotides matching TRBD2. This CDR3 contains 14 residues. V lost 6 bases, J lost 3 bases, and 7 bases stayed unmatched. The germline V gene encodes CDR1 SQVTM and CDR2 ANQGSEA.

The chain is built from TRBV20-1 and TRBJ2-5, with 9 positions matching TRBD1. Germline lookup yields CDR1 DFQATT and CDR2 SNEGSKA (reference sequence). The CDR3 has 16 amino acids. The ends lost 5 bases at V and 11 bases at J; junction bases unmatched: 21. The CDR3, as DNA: TGCAGTGCTCGTAGCCTAGACAGGGGGGTATACAATGAGCAGTACTTC. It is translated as CSARSLDRGVYNEQYF.

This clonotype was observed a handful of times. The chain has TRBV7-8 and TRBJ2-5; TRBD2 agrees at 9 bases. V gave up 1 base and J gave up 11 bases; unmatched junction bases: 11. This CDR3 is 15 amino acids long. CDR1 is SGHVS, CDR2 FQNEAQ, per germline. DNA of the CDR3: TGTGCCAGCAGCTTAGTCGGCGGGAGGGCCAATGAGCAGTACTTC. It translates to CASSLVGGRANEQYF.

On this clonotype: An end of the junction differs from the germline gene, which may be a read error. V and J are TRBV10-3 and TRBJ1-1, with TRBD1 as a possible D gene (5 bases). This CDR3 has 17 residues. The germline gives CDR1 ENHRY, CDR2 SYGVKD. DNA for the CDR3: TGTGCCATCAGTCCCGGCTTAGAGGGGAGGAGGAACGCTGAAGCTTTCTTT. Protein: CAISPGLEGRRNAEAFF.

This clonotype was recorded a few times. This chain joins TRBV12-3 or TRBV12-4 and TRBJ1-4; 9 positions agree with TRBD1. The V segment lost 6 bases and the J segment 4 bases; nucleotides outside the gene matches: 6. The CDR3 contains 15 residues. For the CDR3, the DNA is TGTGCCAGCAGGGACAGGGGAATCCTTAATGAAAAACTGTTTTTT. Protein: CASRDRGILNEKLFF.

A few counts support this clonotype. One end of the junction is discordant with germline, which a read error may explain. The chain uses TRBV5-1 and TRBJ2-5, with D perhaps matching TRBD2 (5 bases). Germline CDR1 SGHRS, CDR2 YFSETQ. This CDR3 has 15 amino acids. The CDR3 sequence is CASSLEDYIRETQYF. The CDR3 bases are TGCGCCAGCAGTTTGGAGGATTATATTCGAGAGACCCAGTACTTC.

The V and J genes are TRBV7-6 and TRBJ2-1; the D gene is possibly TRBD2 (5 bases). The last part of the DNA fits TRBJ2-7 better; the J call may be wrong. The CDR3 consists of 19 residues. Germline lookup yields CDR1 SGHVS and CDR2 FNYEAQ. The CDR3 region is CASSFRTRAPSSSYNEQYF. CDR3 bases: TGTGCCAGCAGCTTCAGGACCCGAGCCCCTTCTAGCTCCTACAATGAGCAGTACTTC.